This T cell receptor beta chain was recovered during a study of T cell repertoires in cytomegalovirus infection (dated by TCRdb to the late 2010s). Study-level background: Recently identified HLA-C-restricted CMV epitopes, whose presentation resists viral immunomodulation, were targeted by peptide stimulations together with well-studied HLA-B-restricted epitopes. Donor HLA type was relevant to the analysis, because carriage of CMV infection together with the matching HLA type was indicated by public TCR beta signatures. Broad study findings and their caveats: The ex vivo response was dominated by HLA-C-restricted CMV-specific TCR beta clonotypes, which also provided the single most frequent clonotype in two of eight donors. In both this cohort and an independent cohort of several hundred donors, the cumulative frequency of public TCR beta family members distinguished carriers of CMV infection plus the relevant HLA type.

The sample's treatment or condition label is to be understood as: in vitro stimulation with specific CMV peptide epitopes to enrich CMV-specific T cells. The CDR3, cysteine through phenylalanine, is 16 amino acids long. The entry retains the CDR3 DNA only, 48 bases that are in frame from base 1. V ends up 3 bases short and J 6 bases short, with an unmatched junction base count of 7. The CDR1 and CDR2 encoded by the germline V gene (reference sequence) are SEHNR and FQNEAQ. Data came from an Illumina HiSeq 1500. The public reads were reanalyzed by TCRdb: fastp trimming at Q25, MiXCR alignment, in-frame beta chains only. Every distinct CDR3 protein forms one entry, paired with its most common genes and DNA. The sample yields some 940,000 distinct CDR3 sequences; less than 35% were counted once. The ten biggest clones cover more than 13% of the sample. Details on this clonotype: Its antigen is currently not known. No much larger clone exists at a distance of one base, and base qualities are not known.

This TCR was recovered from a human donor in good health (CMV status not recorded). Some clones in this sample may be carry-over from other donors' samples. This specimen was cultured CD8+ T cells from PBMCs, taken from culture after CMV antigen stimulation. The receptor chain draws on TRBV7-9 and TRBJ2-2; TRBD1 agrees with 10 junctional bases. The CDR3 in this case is CASSLPGTGASGELFF. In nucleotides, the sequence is TGTGCCAGCAGCTTGCCCGGGACAGGGGCGTCCGGGGAGCTGTTTTTT.